This T cell receptor (beta chain) originates from a study of blood T cell repertoires in COVID-19. CDR3 length equals 13 residues. Germline lookup yields CDR1 KGHSH and CDR2 LQKENI. Trimming removed 1 base at V and 6 bases at J, with 6 bases between. This table comes from immunoSEQ multiplex PCR, and its TCRdb copy is limited to in-frame clones, with some not included. The table includes 150,000 or so clones, roughly 88% detected once. Sample: peripheral blood. This sequence originates from a woman aged 50 to 60 with acute or convalescent COVID-19. The chain uses TRBV18 and TRBJ2-2; D might be TRBD1 (5 bases). CDR3 amino acids: CASSPQGPGELFF. The CDR3 nucleotides read TGTGCCAGCTCACCACAGGGGCCCGGGGAGCTGTTTTTT.